These 19 T cell receptor beta chains were sequenced from one sample in a study of tumor-infiltrating lymphocytes in primary liver carcinoma. From roughly 0.45 ug total RNA, TCR beta cDNA was generated with a primer in the constant region. Each TCR beta library was derived from three nested multiplex PCR rounds that employed slightly modified ARM-PCR. The first two PCR rounds, roughly 9 cycles each, used TRBV1-TRBV30 forward primers and a C-beta reverse primer. TCRdb passed the multiplex PCR reads through MiXCR, listing each CDR3 protein once. This sample carries hundreds of thousands of distinct CDR3 sequences, around three fifths of them seen once, and the ten largest clones take about 18%. It was unsorted whole blood that yielded blood RNA, and germline DNA was also extracted. The specimen sequenced was peripheral blood. Every receptor here comes from a woman aged 30 to 39 with primary liver carcinoma and hepatitis B virus infection.

As for this clonotype: Given a much more abundant clone one base away, this may be a read error. V is TRBV6-5 and J is TRBJ2-1; 7 bases align to TRBD1. The germline V gene encodes CDR1 MNHEY and CDR2 SVGAGI. The CDR3 spans 13 residues. The CDR3 region has the DNA TGTGCCAGCAGTCACTCGAGGGGGCATGAGCAGTTCTTC. Its protein product is CASSHSRGHEQFF.

This clonotype was seen ten or more times. V usage is TRBV7-8 and J usage is TRBJ1-2, with no clear D. Looked up from germline, CDR1 is SGHVS and CDR2 is FQNEAQ. CDR3 length: 16 residues. Trimming cost V 3 bases and J 1 base, with 15 bases left between them. The CDR3 reads CASSLKEDWLNYGYTF. CDR3 nucleotide sequence: TGTGCCAGCAGCTTGAAAGAGGATTGGCTTAACTATGGCTACACCTTC.

As for this clonotype: A much larger clonotype is one base distant, so this may be a read error. The rearrangement uses TRBV6-5 and TRBJ1-1, with D possibly matching TRBD1 (5 bases). The CDR3 is made up of 14 amino acids. Germline lookup yields CDR1 MNHEY and CDR2 SVGAGI. The V end was cut by 2 bases, the J end by 4 bases, with 11 bases between. CDR3 bases: TGTGCCAGCAGTTACATTGTAGGGGCCACTGAAGCTTTCTTT. It yields the protein CASSYIVGATEAFF.

To note about this clonotype: A read error may be the cause here, since a much bigger clone is one base away. V and J are TRBV6-6 and TRBJ2-5, with no clear D. The germline V gene has CDR1 MNHNY and CDR2 SVGAGI (reference sequence). The CDR3 sequence is 12 residues long. The CDR3 loop is CASSSDPATQCF. CDR3 in DNA: TGTGCCAGCAGCTCGGACCCGGCCACCCAGTGCTTC.

This clonotype was recorded once. J is TRBJ2-7 and V is TRBV6-5; TRBD2 matches 9 bases. This CDR3 is built from 16 residues. V dropped 10 bases and J dropped 5; count of bases not matched to a gene: 18. Germline V lookup: CDR1 MNHEY, CDR2 SVGAGI. The CDR3 loop reads CANSYSSASGADEQYF. As DNA, the CDR3 is TGTGCCAACAGCTACTCGTCCGCTAGCGGGGCGGACGAGCAGTACTTC.

About this clonotype itself: An end of the junction differs from the germline gene, which may be a read error. The rearrangement links TRBV6-5 to TRBJ2-1; possible D gene TRBD2, 6 bases. The CDR3 has 17 amino acids. Germline V gene sequence: CDR1 MNHEY, CDR2 SVGAGI. The CDR3 region has the DNA TGTGCCACCAAGCCTAACCTGGAGGGGCCGATGTTTGGTGAGCAGTTATTC. This sequence encodes CATKPNLEGPMFGEQLF.

This clonotype was seen more than once but under ten times. The V call is TRBV7-9, the J call TRBJ2-1, with 11 nucleotides matching TRBD1. The junction had 6 bases not matched to a gene; V was cut back by 4 bases and J by 7 bases. This CDR3 region has 15 residues. From germline, CDR1 is SEHNR and CDR2 FQNEAQ (reference sequence). Written as DNA, the CDR3 is TGTGCCAGCAGCTCCCCGGACAGGGGGCAGAATGAGCAGTTCTTC. Translation: CASSSPDRGQNEQFF. Based on the CDR3 plus reference TRBV7-9 and TRBJ2-1, the full variable domain is DTGVSQNPRHKITKRGQNVTFRCDPISEHNRLYWYRQTLGQGPEFLTYFQNEAQLEKSRLLSDRFSAERPKGSFSTLEIQRTEQGDSAMYLCASSSPDRGQNEQFFGPGTRLTVL.

Of note for this clonotype: This sequence may be a read error, since a much larger clone differs from it by one base. The rearrangement links TRBV6-1 to TRBJ1-2; D ambiguous. The germline gives CDR1 MNHNS, CDR2 SASEGT. The V end lost 6 bases, the J end lost 2 bases, and 16 bases lay between the germline ends. The CDR3 totals 15 residues. The CDR3 spells CASRSRSTRNYGYTF. The CDR3 nucleotides are TGTGCCAGCAGATCGAGATCGACAAGAAACTATGGCTACACCTTC.

This chain joins TRBV4-3 and TRBJ1-4; D uncertain. CDR3 size: 16 residues. The germline gives CDR1 LGHNA, CDR2 YSLEER. With 4 bases removed from V and 4 bases from J, the gap between germline ends came to 16 bases. The DNA for the CDR3 is TGCGCCAGCAGCCCATCCGTCAGGAACAGTAATGAAAAACTGTTTTTT. This translates into CASSPSVRNSNEKLFF.

This clonotype has a handful of counts. The chain is built from TRBV28 and TRBJ2-6, with D possibly being TRBD1 (5 bases). The germline gives CDR1 MDHEN, CDR2 SYDVKM. This CDR3 spans 14 amino acids. Trimming pared 1 base from V and 9 bases from J, leaving 10 bases between. In DNA form, the CDR3 reads TGTGCCAGCAGTTTATTGGATAGGGGCAACGTCCTGACTTTC. The encoded protein is CASSLLDRGNVLTF.

Of note for this clonotype: This could be a read error, since a much larger clone is one nucleotide away. CDR3 in amino acids: CASSLAPWTSLHNEQFF. CDR3 DNA sequence: TGCGCCAGCAGCCTCGCCCCCTGGACTAGCCTACACAATGAGCAGTTCTTC. V is TRBV4-1 and J is TRBJ2-1, with 8 nucleotides matching TRBD2. Trimming at V came to 4 bases and at J to 5 bases, leaving 13 bases not matched to a gene. Germline V gene lookup returns CDR1 MGHRA and CDR2 YSYEKL. The CDR3 length is 17 residues.

Remarks on this clonotype: An end of the junction differs from the germline gene, which may be a read error. CDR3 coding DNA: TGTGCCAGCAAGGAGGGGCGATACGAGAAGTACTTC. Residues: CASKEGRYEKYF. The rearrangement uses TRBV6-1 and TRBJ2-7, with TRBD2 as a possible D gene (6 bases). Germline assignment: CDR1 MNHNS and CDR2 SASEGT. The CDR3 extends over 12 amino acids.

Details on this clonotype: Its ends do not fully match the called genes, so a read error is possible. The chain uses TRBV7-8 and TRBJ2-7; weak D call: TRBD2 (6 bases). This CDR3 region has 14 residues. Germline V gene data show CDR1 as SGHVS and CDR2 as FQNEAQ. The DNA of the CDR3 is TGTGCCAACAGCTCGGGGGACGATAAATACGAGCAGTACTTC. This encodes CANSSGDDKYEQYF.

The chain uses TRBV11-2 and TRBJ2-7, with no clear D. V was clipped by 5 bases and J by 6 bases, with 14 bases between them. CDR3 length: 13 amino acids. CDR1 is SGHAT and CDR2 is FQNNGV in the germline V gene. For the CDR3, the DNA is TGTGCCAGCAGCCCCGTCTGGCTTTGCGAGCAGTACTTC. Its translation is CASSPVWLCEQYF.

Concerning this clonotype: A much more abundant neighbour one base away suggests this may be a read error. The chain combines TRBV29-1 with TRBJ2-7; possibly TRBD1 or TRBD2 for D (5 bases each). The CDR3 covers 14 residues. Germline V gene sequence: CDR1 SQVTM, CDR2 ANQGSEA. As DNA, the CDR3 is TGCAACGTTGGGTCTAAACGGGGCGCCTACGAGCAGTACTTC. Amino acid sequence: CNVGSKRGAYEQYF.

This clonotype was counted at least ten times. The DNA of the CDR3 is TGTGCCAGCAGCCCTCCCGGGAACAGAAACGGCGAGCAGTACTTC. Its protein is CASSPPGNRNGEQYF. The chain uses TRBV28 and TRBJ2-7; D may be TRBD2 (5 bases). Trimming stripped 6 bases from V and 6 bases from J, with 21 bases between. The germline V gene has CDR1 MDHEN and CDR2 SYDVKM. The CDR3 runs to 15 residues. The whole variable domain, filled in from reference TRBV28 and TRBJ2-7, reads DVKVTQSSRYLVKRTGEKVFLECVQDMDHENMFWYRQDPGLGLRLIYFSYDVKMKEKGDIPEGYSVSREKKERFSLILESASTNQTSMYLCASSPPGNRNGEQYFGPGTRLTVT.

Of note for this clonotype: Without the conserved terminal phenylalanine or tryptophan, this CDR3 likely stems from a read error. The chain has TRBV5-4 and TRBJ2-1; D gene unclear. CDR3 length: 13 amino acids. CDR1 SGHNT and CDR2 YYREEE come from the germline V gene (reference sequence). Trimming took off 5 bases at V and 5 bases at J, with 11 bases between the two ends. The CDR3 nucleotides are TGTGCCAGCAGGACGACTGGAAACAATGAGCAGTTCCTA. Its translation is CASRTTGNNEQFL.

Comments on this clonotype: A much bigger clone sits one base away, suggesting this may be a read error. The J gene is TRBJ2-3, the V gene TRBV6-5; D not certain. Germline assignment: CDR1 MNHEY and CDR2 SVGAGI. CDR3 size: 12 residues. The CDR3 is CASSPHADTLYF. The CDR3 nucleotides read TGTGCCAGCAGTCCTCATGCAGATACGCTGTATTTT.

As for this clonotype: Compared with germline, one end of the junction differs, possibly owing to a read error. The chain combines TRBV14 with TRBJ1-4, with TRBD1 as a possible D gene (6 bases). The germline gives CDR1 SGHDN, CDR2 FVKESK. CDR3 length: 15 residues. The CDR3 DNA reads as TGTGCCAGCAGCCAAAATACAGGGACTAAGGAAAAACTGTTTTTT. Residues: CASSQNTGTKEKLFF. Supplemented by reference TRBV14 and TRBJ1-4, the full variable domain reads EAGVTQFPSHSVIEKGQTVTLRCDPISGHDNLYWYRRVMGKEIKFLLHFVKESKQDESGMPNNRFLAERTGGTYSTLKVQPAELEDSGVYFCASSQNTGTKEKLFFGSGTQLSVL.